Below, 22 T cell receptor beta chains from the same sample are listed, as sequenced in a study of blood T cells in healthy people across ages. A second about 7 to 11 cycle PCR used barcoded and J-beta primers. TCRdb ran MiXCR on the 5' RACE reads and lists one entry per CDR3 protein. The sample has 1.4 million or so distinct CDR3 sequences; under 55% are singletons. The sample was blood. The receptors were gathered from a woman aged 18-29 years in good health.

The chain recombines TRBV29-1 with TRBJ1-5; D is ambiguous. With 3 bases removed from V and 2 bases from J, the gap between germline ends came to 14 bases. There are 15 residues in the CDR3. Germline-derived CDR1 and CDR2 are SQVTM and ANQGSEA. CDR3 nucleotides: TGCAGCGTTGACTTACTGGTCAACGGCAATCAGCCCCAGCATTTT. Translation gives CSVDLLVNGNQPQHF.

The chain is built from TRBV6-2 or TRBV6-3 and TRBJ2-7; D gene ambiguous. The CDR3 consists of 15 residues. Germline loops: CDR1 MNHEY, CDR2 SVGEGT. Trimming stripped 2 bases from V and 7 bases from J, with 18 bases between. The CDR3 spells CASSYSSVFYNEQYF. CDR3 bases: TGTGCCAGCAGTTACAGCAGTGTTTTTTACAATGAGCAGTACTTC.

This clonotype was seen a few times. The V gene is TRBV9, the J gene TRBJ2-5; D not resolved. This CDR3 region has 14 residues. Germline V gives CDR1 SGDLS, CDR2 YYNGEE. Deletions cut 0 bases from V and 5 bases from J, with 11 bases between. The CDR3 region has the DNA TGTGCCAGCAGCGTAGTCCCGTCCGGGGAGACCCAGTACTTC. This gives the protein CASSVVPSGETQYF.

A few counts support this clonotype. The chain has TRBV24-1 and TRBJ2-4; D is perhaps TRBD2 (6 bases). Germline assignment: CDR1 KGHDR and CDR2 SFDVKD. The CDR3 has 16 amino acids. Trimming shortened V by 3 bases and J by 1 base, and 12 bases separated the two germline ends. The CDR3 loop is CATSDGARGAKNIQYF. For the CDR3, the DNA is TGTGCCACCAGTGATGGGGCTCGGGGGGCCAAAAACATTCAGTACTTC.

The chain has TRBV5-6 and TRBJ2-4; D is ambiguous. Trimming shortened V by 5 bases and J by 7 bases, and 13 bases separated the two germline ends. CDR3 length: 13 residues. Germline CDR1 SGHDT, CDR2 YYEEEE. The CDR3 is CASSPGQWNIQYF. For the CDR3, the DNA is TGTGCCAGCAGTCCGGGCCAATGGAACATTCAGTACTTC.

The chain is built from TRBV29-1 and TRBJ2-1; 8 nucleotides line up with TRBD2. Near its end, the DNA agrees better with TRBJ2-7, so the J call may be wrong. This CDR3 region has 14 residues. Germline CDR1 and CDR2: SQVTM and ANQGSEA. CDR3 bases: TGCAGCGTTGAGAAGCGGGAGAAATACAATGAGCAGTACTTC. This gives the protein CSVEKREKYNEQYF.

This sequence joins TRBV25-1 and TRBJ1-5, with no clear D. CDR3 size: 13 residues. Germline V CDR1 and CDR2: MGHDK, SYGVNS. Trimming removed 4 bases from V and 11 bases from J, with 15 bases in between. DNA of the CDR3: TGTGCCAGCAGTGGGGCCCATGATTCAGCCCAGCATTTT. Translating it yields CASSGAHDSAQHF. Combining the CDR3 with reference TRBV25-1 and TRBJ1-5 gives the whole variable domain EADIYQTPRYLVIGTGKKITLECSQTMGHDKMYWYQQDPGMELHLIHYSYGVNSTEKGDLSSESTVSRIRTEHFPLTLESARPSHTSQYLCASSGAHDSAQHFGDGTRLSIL.

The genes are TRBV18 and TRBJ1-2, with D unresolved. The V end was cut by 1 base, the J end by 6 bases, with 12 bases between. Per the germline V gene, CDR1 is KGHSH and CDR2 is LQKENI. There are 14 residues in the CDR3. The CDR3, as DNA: TGTGCCAGCTCACCACTCGTCCAGGATGATGGCTACACCTTC. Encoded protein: CASSPLVQDDGYTF.

The chain's CDR3 is CASSAGGGQGIQDEQFF. CDR3 coding DNA: TGCGCCAGCAGCGCCGGGGGGGGACAGGGGATTCAGGATGAGCAGTTCTTC. The chain is built from TRBV4-1 and TRBJ2-1; 10 nucleotides line up with TRBD1. V lost 5 bases and J lost 8; bases outside the gene matches: 15. The CDR3 runs to 17 residues. The V gene's germline CDR1 is MGHRA and CDR2 YSYEKL.

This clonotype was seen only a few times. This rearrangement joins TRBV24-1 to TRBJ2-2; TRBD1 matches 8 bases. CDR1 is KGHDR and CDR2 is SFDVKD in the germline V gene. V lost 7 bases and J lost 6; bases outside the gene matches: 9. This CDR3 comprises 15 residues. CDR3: CATRPGQAGSGELFF. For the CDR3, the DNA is TGTGCCACCAGGCCGGGACAGGCAGGCTCCGGGGAGCTGTTTTTT.

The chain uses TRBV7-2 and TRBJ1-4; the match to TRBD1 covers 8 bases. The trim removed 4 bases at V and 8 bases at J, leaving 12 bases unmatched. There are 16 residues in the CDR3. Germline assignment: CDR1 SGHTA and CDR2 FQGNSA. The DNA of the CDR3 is TGTGCCAGCAGCTCCCCCGGACAGGGTGGATGGGAAAAACTGTTTTTT. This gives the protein CASSSPGQGGWEKLFF.

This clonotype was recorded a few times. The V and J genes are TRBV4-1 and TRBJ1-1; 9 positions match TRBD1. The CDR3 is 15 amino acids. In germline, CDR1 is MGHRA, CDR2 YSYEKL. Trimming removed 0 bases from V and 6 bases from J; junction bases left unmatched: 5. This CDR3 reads CASSQDRTGVPEAFF. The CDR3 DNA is TGCGCCAGCAGCCAAGATAGGACAGGGGTTCCTGAAGCTTTCTTT.

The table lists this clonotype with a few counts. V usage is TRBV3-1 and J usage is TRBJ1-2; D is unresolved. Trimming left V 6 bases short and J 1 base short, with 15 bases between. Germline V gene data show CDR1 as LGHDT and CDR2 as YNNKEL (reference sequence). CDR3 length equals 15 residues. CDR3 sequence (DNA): TGTGCCAGCAGTCACGAGGGAAGGCGTAACTATGGCTACACCTTC. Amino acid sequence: CASSHEGRRNYGYTF. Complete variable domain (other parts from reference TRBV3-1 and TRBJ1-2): DTAVSQTPKYLVTQMGNDKSIKCEQNLGHDTMYWYKQDSKKFLKIMFSYNNKELIINETVPNRFSPKSPDKAHLNLHINSLELGDSAVYFCASSHEGRRNYGYTFGSGTRLTVV.

The CDR3 nucleotides are TGCGCCAGCAGCTCGCCGGAACGAACAGGGGGATCTAACTATGGCTACACCTTC. Protein: CASSSPERTGGSNYGYTF. The chain is built from TRBV5-1 and TRBJ1-2, with 8 nucleotides matching TRBD1. The V gene's germline CDR1 is SGHRS and CDR2 YFSETQ. Germline trimming cut 3 bases from V and 0 bases from J; bases unmatched to any gene: 13. The CDR3 runs to 18 residues.

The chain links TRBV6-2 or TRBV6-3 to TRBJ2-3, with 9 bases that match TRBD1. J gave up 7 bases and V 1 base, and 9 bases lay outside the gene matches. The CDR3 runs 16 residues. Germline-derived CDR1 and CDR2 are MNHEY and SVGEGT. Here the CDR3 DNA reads TGTGCCAGCAGTTACTGGACAGGGGCCAGCGGGCATACGCAGTATTTT. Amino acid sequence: CASSYWTGASGHTQYF.

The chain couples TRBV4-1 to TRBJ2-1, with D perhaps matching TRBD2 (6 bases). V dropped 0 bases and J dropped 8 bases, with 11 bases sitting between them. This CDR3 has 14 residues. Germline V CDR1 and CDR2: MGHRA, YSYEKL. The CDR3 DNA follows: TGCGCCAGCAGCCAAGACAGACTAGTAGATGAGCAGTTCTTC. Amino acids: CASSQDRLVDEQFF.

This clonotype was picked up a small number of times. Here the CDR3 DNA reads TGTGCCAGCAGTTTCATGGGGGGTGGGACTGAAGCTTTCTTT. Protein sequence: CASSFMGGGTEAFF. The chain joins TRBV27 to TRBJ1-1, with a weak D call TRBD1 (5 bases). CDR1 and CDR2 (germline): MNHEY, SMNVEV (reference sequence). The CDR3 length is 14 residues. V gave up 3 bases and J gave up 5 bases, with 13 bases separating them.

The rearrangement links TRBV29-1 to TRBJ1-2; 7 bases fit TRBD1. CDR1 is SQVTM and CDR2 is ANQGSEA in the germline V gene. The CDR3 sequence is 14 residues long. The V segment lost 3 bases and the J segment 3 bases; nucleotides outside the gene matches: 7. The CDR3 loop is CSVDGQALDYGYTF. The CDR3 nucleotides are TGCAGCGTTGATGGACAGGCCTTAGACTATGGCTACACCTTC.

The CDR3 is CSARDAWTGGGNEQYF. CDR3 bases: TGCAGTGCTAGAGATGCCTGGACAGGGGGTGGGAATGAGCAGTACTTC. The gene calls are TRBV20-1 and TRBJ2-5, with 10 positions matching TRBD1. Trimming removed 0 bases from V and 11 bases from J; junction bases left unmatched: 15. This CDR3 has 16 residues. Germline V CDR1 and CDR2: DFQATT, SNEGSKA (reference sequence).

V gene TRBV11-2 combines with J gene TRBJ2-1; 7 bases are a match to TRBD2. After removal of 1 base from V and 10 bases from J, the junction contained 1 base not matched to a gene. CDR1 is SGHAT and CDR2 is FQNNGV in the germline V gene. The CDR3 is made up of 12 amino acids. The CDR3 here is CASSLGREEQFF. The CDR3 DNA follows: TGTGCCAGCAGCTTAGGGCGGGAGGAGCAGTTCTTC.

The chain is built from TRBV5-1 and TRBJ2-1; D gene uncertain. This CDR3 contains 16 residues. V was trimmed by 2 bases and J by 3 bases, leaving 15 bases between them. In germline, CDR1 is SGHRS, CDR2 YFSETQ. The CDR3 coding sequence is TGCGCCAGCAGCTTTGCACGCCCAAACATCTACAATGAGCAGTTCTTC. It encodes CASSFARPNIYNEQFF.

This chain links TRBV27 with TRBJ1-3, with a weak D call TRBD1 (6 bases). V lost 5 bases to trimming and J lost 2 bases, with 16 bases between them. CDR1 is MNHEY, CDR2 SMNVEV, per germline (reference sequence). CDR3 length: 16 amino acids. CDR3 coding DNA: TGTGCCAGCAGTCCGCGGACAGATTTAACTGGAAACACCATATATTTT. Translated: CASSPRTDLTGNTIYF.